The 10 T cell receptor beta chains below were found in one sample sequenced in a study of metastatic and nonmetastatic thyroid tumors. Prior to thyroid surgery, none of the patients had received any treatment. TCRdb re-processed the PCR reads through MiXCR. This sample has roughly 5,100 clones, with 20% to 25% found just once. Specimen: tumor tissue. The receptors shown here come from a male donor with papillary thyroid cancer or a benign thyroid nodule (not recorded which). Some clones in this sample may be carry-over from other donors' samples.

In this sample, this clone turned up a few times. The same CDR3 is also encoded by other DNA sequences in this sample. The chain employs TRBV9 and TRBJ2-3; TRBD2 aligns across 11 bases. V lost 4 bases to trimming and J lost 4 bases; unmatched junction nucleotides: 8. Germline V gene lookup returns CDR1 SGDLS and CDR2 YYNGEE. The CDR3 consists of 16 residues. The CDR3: CASSISGRASADTQYF. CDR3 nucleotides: TGTGCCAGCAGCATTAGCGGGAGGGCCTCGGCAGATACGCAGTATTTT.

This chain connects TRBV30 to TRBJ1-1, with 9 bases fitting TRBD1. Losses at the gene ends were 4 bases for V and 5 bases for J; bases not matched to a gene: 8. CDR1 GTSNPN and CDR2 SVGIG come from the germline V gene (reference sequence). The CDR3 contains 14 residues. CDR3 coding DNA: TGTGCCTGGAATACAGGGGGCGCAACGACTGAAGCTTTCTTT. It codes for CAWNTGGATTEAFF.

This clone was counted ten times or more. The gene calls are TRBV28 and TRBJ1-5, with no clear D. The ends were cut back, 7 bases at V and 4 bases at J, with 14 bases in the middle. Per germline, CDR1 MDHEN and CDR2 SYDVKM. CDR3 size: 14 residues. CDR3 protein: CASNRDGRNQPQHF. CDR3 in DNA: TGTGCCAGCAATCGAGACGGACGGAATCAGCCCCAGCATTTT.

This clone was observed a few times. Here the CDR3 reads CASSFSRVGEKLFF. CDR3 DNA sequence: TGTGCCAGCAGTTTTAGCAGGGTTGGAGAAAAACTGTTTTTT. The V gene is TRBV12-3 or TRBV12-4, the J gene TRBJ1-4; a weak D match, TRBD1 (5 bases). The CDR3 runs 14 residues. V was cut by 3 bases and J by 8 bases, with 13 bases left in between.

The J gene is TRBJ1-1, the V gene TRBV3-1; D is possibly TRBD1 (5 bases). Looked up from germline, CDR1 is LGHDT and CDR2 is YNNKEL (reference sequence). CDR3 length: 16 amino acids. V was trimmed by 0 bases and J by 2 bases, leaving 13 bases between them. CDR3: CASSQELGRGNTEAFF. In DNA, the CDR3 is TGTGCCAGCAGCCAAGAGCTGGGAAGGGGAAACACTGAAGCTTTCTTT.

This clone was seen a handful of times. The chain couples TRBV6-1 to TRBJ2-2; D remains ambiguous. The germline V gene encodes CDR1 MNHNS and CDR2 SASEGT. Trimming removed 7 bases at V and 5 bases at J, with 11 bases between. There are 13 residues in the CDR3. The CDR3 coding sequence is TGTGCCAGCAACCCCCTAGGAACCGGGGAGCTGTTTTTT. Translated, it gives CASNPLGTGELFF.

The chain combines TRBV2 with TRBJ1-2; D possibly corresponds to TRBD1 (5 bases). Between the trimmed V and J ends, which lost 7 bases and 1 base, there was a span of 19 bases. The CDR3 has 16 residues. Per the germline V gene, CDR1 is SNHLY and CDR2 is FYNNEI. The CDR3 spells CASIGVDYKFNYGYTF. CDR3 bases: TGTGCCAGCATAGGGGTCGATTATAAATTTAACTATGGCTACACCTTC.

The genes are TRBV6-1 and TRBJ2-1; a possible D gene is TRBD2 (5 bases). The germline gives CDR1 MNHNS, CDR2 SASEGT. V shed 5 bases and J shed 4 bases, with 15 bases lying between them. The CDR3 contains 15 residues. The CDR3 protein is CASSLGSGIYNEQFF. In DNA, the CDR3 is TGTGCCAGCAGTTTAGGGAGTGGGATTTACAATGAGCAGTTCTTC.

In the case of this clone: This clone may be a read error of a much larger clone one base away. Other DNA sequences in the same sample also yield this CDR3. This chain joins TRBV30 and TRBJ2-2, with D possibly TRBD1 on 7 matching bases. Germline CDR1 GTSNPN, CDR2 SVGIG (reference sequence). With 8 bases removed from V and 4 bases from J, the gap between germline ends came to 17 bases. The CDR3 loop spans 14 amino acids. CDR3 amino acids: CAGQGVGLTGELFF. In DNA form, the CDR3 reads TGTGCCGGTCAGGGGGTGGGACTCACCGGGGAGCTGTTTTTT.

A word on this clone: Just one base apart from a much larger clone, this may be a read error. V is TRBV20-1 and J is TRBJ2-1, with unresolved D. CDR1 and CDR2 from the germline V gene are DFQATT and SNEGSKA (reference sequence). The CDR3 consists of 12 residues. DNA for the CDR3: TGCATTGCCCGGGTTGGCGGCTATGAGCAGTTCTTC. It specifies CIARVGGYEQFF.